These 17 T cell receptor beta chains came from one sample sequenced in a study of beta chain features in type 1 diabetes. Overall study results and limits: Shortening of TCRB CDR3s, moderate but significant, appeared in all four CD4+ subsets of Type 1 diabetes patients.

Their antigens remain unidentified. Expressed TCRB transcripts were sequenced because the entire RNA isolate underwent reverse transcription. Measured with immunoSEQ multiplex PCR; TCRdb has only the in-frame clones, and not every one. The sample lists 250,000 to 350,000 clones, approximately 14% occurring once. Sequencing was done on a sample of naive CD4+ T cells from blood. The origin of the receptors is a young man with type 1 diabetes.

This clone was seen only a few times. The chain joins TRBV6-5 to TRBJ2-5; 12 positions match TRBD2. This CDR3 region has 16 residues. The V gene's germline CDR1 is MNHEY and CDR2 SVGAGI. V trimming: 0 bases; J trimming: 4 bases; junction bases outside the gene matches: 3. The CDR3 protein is CASSYSLAGGGETQYF. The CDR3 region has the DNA TGTGCCAGCAGTTACTCGCTAGCGGGAGGGGGAGAGACCCAGTACTTC.

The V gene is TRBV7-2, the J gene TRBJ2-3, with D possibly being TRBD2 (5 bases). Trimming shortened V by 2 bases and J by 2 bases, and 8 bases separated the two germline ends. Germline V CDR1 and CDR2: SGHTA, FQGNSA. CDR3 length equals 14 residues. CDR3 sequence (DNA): TGTGCCAGCAGCTTACGGCTAGCCACAGATACGCAGTATTTT. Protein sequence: CASSLRLATDTQYF.

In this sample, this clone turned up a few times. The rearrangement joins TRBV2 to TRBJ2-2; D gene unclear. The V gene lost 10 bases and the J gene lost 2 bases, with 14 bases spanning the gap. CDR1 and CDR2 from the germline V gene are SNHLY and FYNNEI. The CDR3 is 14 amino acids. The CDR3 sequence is CATRRGANTGELFF. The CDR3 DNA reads TGTGCCACCCGACGTGGAGCAAACACCGGGGAGCTGTTTTTT.

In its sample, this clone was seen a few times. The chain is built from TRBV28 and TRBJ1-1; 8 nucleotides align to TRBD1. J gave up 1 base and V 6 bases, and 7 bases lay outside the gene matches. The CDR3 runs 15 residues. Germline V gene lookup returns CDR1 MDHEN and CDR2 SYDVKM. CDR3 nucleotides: TGTGCCAGCAGATACCCGGACAGGGCGAACACTGAAGCTTTCTTT. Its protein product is CASRYPDRANTEAFF.

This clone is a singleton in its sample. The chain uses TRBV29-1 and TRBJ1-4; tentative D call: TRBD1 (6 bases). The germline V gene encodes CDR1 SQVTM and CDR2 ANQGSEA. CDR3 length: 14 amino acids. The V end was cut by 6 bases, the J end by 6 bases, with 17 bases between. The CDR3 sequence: CSVRGGGTYEKLFF. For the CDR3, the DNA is TGCAGCGTCCGCGGGGGGGGCACTTATGAAAAACTGTTTTTT.

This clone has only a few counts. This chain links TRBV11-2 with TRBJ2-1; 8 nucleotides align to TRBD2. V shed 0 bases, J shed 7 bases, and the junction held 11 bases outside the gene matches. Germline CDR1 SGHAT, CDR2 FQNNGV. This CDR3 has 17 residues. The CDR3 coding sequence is TGTGCCAGCAGCTTAGATGGGGCGGGAGGAAAGGGGAATGAGCAGTTCTTC. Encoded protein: CASSLDGAGGKGNEQFF.

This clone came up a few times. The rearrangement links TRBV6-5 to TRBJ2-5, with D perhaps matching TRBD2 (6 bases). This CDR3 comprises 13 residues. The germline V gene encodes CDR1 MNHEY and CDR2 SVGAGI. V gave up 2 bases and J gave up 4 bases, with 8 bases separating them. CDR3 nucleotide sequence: TGTGCCAGCAGTTACGGGACTGTAGAGACCCAGTACTTC. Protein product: CASSYGTVETQYF.

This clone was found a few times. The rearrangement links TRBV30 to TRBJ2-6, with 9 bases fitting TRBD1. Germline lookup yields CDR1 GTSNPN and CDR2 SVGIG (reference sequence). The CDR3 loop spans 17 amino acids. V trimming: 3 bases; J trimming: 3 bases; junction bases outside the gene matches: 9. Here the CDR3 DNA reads TGTGCCTGGAGCAGACCGGGACAGGGCTATGGGGCCAACGTCCTGACTTTC. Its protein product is CAWSRPGQGYGANVLTF.

CDR3 region: CASSQDWTGAYEQYF. The CDR3 DNA reads TGCGCCAGCAGCCAAGATTGGACAGGGGCCTACGAGCAGTACTTC. The chain employs TRBV4-3 and TRBJ2-7, with 9 bases aligning to TRBD1. Germline CDR1 and CDR2: LGHNA and YSLEER. The CDR3 is 15 residues long. V lost 0 bases, J lost 2 bases, and 2 bases stayed unmatched.

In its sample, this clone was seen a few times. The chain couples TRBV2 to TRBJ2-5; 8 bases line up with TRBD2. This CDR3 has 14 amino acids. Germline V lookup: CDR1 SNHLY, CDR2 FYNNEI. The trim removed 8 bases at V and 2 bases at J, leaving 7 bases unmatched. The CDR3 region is CASAGLAVQETQYF. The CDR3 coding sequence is TGTGCCAGCGCCGGACTAGCAGTGCAAGAGACCCAGTACTTC.

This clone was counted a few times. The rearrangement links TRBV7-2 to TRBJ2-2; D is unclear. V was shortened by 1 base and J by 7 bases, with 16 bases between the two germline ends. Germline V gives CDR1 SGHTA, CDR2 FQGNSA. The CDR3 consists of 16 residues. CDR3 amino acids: CASSLVVRNTHGELFF. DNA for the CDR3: TGTGCCAGCAGCTTAGTTGTCAGGAACACCCACGGGGAGCTGTTTTTT.

CDR3 residues: CASSLPGGPHEQFF. The CDR3 DNA sequence: TGTGCCAGCAGTTTACCGGGAGGGCCTCATGAGCAGTTCTTC. The genes are TRBV28 and TRBJ2-1; 8 bases fit TRBD2. Germline V lookup: CDR1 MDHEN, CDR2 SYDVKM. The CDR3 has 14 amino acids. With 2 bases clipped from V and 8 bases from J, the junction kept 5 bases outside the gene matches.

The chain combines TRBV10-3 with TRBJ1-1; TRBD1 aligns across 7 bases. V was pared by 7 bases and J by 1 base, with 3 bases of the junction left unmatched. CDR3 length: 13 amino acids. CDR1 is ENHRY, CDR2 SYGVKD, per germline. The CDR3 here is CAIKGTANTEAFF. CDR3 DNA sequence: TGTGCCATCAAGGGGACAGCGAACACTGAAGCTTTCTTT.

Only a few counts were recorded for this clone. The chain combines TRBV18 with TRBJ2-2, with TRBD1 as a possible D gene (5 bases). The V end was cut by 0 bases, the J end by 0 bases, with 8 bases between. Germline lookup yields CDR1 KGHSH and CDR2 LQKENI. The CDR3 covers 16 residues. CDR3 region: CASSPPGQANTGELFF. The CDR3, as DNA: TGTGCCAGCTCACCACCGGGGCAGGCGAACACCGGGGAGCTGTTTTTT.

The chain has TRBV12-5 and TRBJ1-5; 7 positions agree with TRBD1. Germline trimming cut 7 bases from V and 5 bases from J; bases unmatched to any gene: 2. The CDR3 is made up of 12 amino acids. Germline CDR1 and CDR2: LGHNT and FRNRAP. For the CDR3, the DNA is TGTGCTAGTGCGCAGGGGGATCAGCCCCAGCATTTT. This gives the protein CASAQGDQPQHF.

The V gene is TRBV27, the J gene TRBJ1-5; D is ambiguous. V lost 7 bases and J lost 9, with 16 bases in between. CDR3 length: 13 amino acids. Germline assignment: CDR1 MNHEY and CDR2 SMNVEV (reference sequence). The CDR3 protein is CASKRTNSGPQHF. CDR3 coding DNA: TGTGCCAGCAAACGAACCAATTCGGGGCCCCAGCATTTT.

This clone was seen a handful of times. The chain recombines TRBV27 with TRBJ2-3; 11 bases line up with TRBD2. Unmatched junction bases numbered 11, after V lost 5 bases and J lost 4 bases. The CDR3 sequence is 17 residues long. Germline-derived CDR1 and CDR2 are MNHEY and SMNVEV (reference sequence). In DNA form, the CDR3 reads TGTGCCAGCAGTCCCTGGGGTAGCGGGAGGGCCCCAGATACGCAGTATTTT. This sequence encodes CASSPWGSGRAPDTQYF.